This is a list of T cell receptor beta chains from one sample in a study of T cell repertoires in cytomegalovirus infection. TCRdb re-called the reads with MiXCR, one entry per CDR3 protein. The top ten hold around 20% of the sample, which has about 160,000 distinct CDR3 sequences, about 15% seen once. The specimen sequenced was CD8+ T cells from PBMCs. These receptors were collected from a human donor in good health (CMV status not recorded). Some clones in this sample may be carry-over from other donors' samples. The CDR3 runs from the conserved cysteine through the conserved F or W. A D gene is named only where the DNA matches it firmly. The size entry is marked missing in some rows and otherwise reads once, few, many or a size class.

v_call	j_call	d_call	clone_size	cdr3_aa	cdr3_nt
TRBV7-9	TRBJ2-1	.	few	CASSLSGGLSDEQFF	TGTGCCAGCAGCTTAAGTGGGGGGCTTTCGGATGAGCAGTTCTTC
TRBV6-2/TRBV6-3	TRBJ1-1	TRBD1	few	CASSYSQGESRDTEAFF	TGTGCCAGCAGTTACTCACAGGGGGAATCCCGGGACACTGAAGCTTTCTTT
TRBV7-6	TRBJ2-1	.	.	CASSPRTSYNEQFF	TGTGCCAGCAGCCCGAGGACTTCCTACAATGAGCAGTTCTTC
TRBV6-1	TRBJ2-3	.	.	CASSYRERTDTQYF	TGTGCCAGCAGTTACAGGGAGAGGACAGATACGCAGTATTTT
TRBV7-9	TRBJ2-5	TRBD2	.	CASSALLAGASETQYF	TGTGCCAGCAGCGCACTACTAGCGGGAGCCTCCGAGACCCAGTACTTC
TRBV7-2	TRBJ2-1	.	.	CASSYGYFNEQFF	TGTGCCAGCAGCTATGGGTACTTCAATGAGCAGTTCTTC
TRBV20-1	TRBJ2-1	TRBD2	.	CSALGLAGGSSYNEQFF	TGCAGTGCTCTGGGACTAGCGGGAGGGAGCTCCTACAATGAGCAGTTCTTC
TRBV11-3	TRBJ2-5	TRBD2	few	CASSRGTSGRRGKETQYF	TGTGCCAGCAGCCGCGGGACTAGCGGGAGAAGAGGAAAAGAGACCCAGTACTTC
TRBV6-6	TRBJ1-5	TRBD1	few	CASSPDRGPNQPQHF	TGTGCCAGCAGTCCGGACAGGGGGCCCAATCAGCCCCAGCATTTT
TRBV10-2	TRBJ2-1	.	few	CASSESTLGRRTSVYDEQFF	TGCGCCAGCAGTGAGTCGACGCTAGGACGTCGGACGTCCGTATATGATGAGCAGTTCTTC
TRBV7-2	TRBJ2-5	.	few	CASSLGRVGANTQETQYF	TGTGCCAGCAGCTTAGGACGGGTGGGGGCTAATACACAAGAGACCCAGTACTTC
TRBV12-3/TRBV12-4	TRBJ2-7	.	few	CASSPPDKTYEQYF	TGTGCCAGCAGTCCTCCGGACAAGACCTACGAGCAGTACTTC
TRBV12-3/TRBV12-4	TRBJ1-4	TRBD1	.	CASSPTGSEKLFF	TGTGCCAGCAGTCCGACAGGGAGCGAAAAACTGTTTTTT
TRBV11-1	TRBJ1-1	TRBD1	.	CASSNRDRYMNTEAFF	TGTGCCAGCAGCAACCGGGACAGATACATGAACACTGAAGCTTTCTTT
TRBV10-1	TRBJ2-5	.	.	CASSVAGDGQETQYF	TGCGCCAGCAGTGTCGCTGGGGACGGCCAAGAGACCCAGTACTTC
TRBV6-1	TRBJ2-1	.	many	CAAGLEQFF	TGTGCCGCCGGACTGGAGCAGTTCTTC
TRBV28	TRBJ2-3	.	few	CASSSRVSPSDTQYF	TGTGCCAGCAGTTCCAGGGTTTCTCCATCAGATACGCAGTATTTT
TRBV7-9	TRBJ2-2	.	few	CASSSLRGTGELFF	TGTGCCAGCAGCTCTCTCAGGGGAACCGGGGAGCTGTTTTTT
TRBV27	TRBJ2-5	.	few	CASSSLGLETQYF	TGTGCCAGCAGTTCCCTCGGCCTGGAGACCCAGTACTTC
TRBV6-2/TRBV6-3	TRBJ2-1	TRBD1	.	CASSPDRGSWYNEQFF	TGTGCCAGCAGTCCCGACAGGGGTTCATGGTACAATGAGCAGTTCTTC
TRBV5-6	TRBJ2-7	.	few	CASSLQSSLAYSYEQYF	TGTGCCAGCAGCTTGCAAAGCAGCCTAGCTTACTCCTACGAGCAGTACTTC
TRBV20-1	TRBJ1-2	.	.	CSARQYGYTF	TGCAGTGCTCGACAGTATGGCTACACCTTC
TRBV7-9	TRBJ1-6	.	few	CASRPGRGDSPLHF	TGTGCCAGCAGGCCAGGCAGGGGCGATTCACCCCTCCACTTT
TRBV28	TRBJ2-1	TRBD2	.	CASTPLSGTSRNEQFF	TGTGCCAGCACCCCACTTTCCGGGACTAGCAGAAATGAGCAGTTCTTC
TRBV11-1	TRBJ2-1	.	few	CASTPEETYNEQFF	TGTGCCAGCACCCCCGAGGAAACCTACAATGAGCAGTTCTTC
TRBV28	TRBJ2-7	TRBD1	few	CASRSGQGAKKQYF	TGTGCCAGCAGGTCGGGACAGGGGGCTAAAAAGCAGTACTTC
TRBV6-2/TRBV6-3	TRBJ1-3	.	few	CASSYSNVGGTSFGNTIYF	TGTGCCAGCAGTTACTCGAACGTCGGGGGAACGAGTTTCGGAAACACCATATATTTT
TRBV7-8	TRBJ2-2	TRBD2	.	CASSLGAGGTGELFF	TGTGCCAGCAGCTTAGGGGCGGGGGGCACCGGGGAGCTGTTTTTT
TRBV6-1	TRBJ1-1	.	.	CASNEGSGTEAFF	TGTGCCAGCAATGAGGGAAGTGGCACTGAAGCTTTCTTT
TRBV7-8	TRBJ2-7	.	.	CASSLGTTYSYEQYF	TGTGCCAGCAGCTTAGGGACAACCTACTCCTACGAGCAGTACTTC
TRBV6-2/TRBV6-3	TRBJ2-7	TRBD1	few	CASSYSLTGESYEQYF	TGTGCCAGCAGTTACTCGCTGACAGGGGAAAGTTACGAGCAGTACTTC
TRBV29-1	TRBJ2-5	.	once	CSVTGRETQYF	TGCAGCGTTACAGGGAGGGAGACCCAGTACTTC
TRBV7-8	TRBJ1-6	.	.	CASSGGIRGSPLHF	TGTGCCAGCTCCGGCGGGATTCGGGGTTCACCCCTCCACTTT
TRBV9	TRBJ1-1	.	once	CASGGGGEGGTEAFF	TGTGCCAGCGGCGGGGGGGGCGAGGGTGGCACTGAAGCTTTCTTT
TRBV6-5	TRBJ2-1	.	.	CASSPWVVDEQFF	TGTGCCAGCAGTCCCTGGGTGGTTGATGAGCAGTTCTTC
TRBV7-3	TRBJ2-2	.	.	CASSSTAGSNTGELFF	TGTGCCAGCAGCTCAACAGCGGGTTCGAACACCGGGGAGCTGTTTTTT
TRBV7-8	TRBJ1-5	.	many	CASSPGGGSQPQHF	TGTGCCAGCAGCCCCGGGGGAGGGAGTCAGCCCCAGCATTTT
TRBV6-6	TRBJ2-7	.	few	CASRYGQDEQYF	TGTGCCAGCAGGTATGGACAAGACGAGCAGTACTTC
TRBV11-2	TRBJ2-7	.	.	CASSLTSGIGLGVRGQYF	TGTGCCAGCAGCTTAACGAGTGGGATCGGATTGGGTGTACGTGGGCAGTACTTC
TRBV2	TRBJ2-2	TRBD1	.	CASRRDRGRTGELFF	TGTGCCAGCAGGCGGGACAGGGGGCGCACCGGGGAGCTGTTTTTT
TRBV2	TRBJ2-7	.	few	CASSEVGDSYEQYF	TGTGCCAGCAGTGAAGTGGGGGATAGCTACGAGCAGTACTTC
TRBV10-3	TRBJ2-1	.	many	CAISESRDSYNEQFF	TGTGCCATCAGTGAGTCCAGGGACTCCTACAATGAGCAGTTCTTC
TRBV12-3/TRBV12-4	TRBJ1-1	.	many	CASSLVSGTTEAFF	TGTGCCAGCAGTTTAGTGTCGGGGACCACTGAAGCTTTCTTT
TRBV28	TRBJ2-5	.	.	CASSPPRLLETQYF	TGTGCCAGCAGTCCTCCCAGACTATTAGAGACCCAGTACTTC
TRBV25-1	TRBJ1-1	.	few	CASSDGRYTEAFF	TGTGCCAGCAGTGACGGCCGATACACTGAAGCTTTCTTT
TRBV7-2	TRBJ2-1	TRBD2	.	CASSYGTSAHNEQFF	TGTGCCAGCAGCTACGGGACTAGCGCCCATAATGAGCAGTTCTTC
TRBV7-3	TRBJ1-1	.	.	CASSLIGGQMNTEAFF	TGTGCCAGCAGCTTAATCGGGGGGCAGATGAACACTGAAGCTTTCTTT
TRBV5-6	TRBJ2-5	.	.	CASSFTGSQYF	TGTGCCAGCAGCTTTACAGGTTCCCAGTACTTC
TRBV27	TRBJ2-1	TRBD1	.	CASSYGTGVYEQFF	TGTGCCAGCAGTTACGGGACAGGGGTGTATGAGCAGTTCTTC
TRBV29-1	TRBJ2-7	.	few	CSVRGTGLTTYEQYF	TGCAGCGTTAGGGGCACGGGACTGACCACCTACGAGCAGTACTTC
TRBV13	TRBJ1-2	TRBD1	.	CASSSRGDPYSYGYTF	TGTGCCAGCAGCTCCAGGGGGGACCCCTACTCCTATGGCTACACCTTC
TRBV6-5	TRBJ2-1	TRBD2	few	CASSLGTSGGSYNEQFF	TGTGCCAGCAGTCTTGGGACTAGCGGGGGTTCCTACAATGAGCAGTTCTTC
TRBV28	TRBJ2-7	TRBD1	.	CASSPDRVVVEQYF	TGTGCCAGCAGTCCCGACAGGGTGGTTGTCGAGCAGTACTTC
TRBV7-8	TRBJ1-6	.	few	CASSSTILRTSPLHF	TGTGCCAGCAGCTCCACAATCCTGAGGACTTCACCCCTCCACTTT
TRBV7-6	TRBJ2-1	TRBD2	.	CASSLMGTSGASSYNEQFF	TGTGCCAGCAGCTTAATGGGGACTAGCGGGGCGAGCTCCTACAATGAGCAGTTCTTC
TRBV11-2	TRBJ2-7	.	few	CASSLEYAGTSNEQYF	TGTGCCAGCAGCTTAGAGTACGCAGGGACCTCTAACGAGCAGTACTTC
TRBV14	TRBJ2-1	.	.	CASSQDWTSGSWGYNEQFF	TGTGCCAGCAGCCAAGATTGGACTTCGGGAAGTTGGGGCTACAATGAGCAGTTCTTC
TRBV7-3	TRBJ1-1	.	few	CASSLIRQQNTEAFF	TGTGCCAGCAGCTTAATACGACAGCAAAACACTGAAGCTTTCTTT
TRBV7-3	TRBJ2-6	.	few	CASSLGQMKSSGANVLTF	TGTGCCAGCAGCTTAGGACAGATGAAGAGCTCTGGGGCCAACGTCCTGACTTTC